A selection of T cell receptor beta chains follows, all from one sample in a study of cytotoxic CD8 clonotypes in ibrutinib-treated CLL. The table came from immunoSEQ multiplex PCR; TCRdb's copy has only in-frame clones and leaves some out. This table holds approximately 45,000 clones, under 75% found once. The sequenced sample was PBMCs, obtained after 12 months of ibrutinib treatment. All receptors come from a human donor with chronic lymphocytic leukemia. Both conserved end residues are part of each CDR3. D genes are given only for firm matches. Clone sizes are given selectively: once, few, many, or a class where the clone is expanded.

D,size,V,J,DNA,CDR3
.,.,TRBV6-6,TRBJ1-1,TGTGCCAGCACCCCATGGGCCAAGTTTAACACTGAAGCTTTCTTT,CASTPWAKFNTEAFF
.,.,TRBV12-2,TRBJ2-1,TGTGCAAGTCGATTAGCTCTCCCGAATCGGCGGTTTTCCTACAATGAGCAGTTCTTC,CASRLALPNRRFSYNEQFF
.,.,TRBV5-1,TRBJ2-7,TGCGCCAGCAGCTTGGTTGGGGGGCACGACGAGCAGTACTTC,CASSLVGGHDEQYF
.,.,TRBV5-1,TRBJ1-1,TGCGCCAGCAGCTTGGCCGGGGGTTTCACTGAAGCTTTCTTT,CASSLAGGFTEAFF
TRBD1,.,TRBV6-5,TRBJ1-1,TGTGCCAGCAGTTACTCGGAACAGGGGGGGACTGAAGCTTTCTTT,CASSYSEQGGTEAFF
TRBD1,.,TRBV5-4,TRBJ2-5,TGTGCCAGCAGCCCCCGGGACAGGATATACCAAGAGACCCAGTACTTC,CASSPRDRIYQETQYF
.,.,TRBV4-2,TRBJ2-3,TGTGCCAGCAGCCCTCTCGCGATAGATGATACGCAGTATTTT,CASSPLAIDDTQYF
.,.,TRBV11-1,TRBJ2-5,TGTGCCAGCAGCTTATCAGCCCAGGCAGGGGTGTACTTC,CASSLSAQAGVYF
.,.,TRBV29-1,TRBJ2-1,TGCAGCGTCCGGGGGCAGGTCCTCTCCTACAATGAGCAGTTCTTC,CSVRGQVLSYNEQFF
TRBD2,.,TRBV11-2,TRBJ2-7,TGTGCCAGCAGCTCTACTAGCGGGGCTTTTTACGAGCAGTACTTC,CASSSTSGAFYEQYF
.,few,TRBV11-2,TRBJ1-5,TGTGCCAGCAGCTTAGATGGTTCGGAGGGTCAGCCCCAGCATTTT,CASSLDGSEGQPQHF
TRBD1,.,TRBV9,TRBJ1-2,TGTGCCAGCAGCGTGTTACCCCCCGGGACAGATAACTATGGCTACACCTTC,CASSVLPPGTDNYGYTF
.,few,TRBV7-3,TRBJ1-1,TGTGCCAGCAGCTTAACGCCCCTCGGGAACACTGAAGCTTTCTTT,CASSLTPLGNTEAFF
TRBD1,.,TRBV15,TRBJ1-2,TGTGCCACCAGCACGCGGGGAGGGGGCTCCTATGGCTACACCTTC,CATSTRGGGSYGYTF
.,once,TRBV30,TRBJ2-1,TGTGCCTGGAGTACCTTTGAAGCCTACAATGAGCAGTTCTTC,CAWSTFEAYNEQFF
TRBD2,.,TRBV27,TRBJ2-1,TGTGCCAGCAGTTTATCGGCTTCTAGCGGGGTATCGGGGCAGTTCTTC,CASSLSASSGVSGQFF
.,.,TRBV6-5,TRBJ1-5,TGTGCCAGCAGTTATTACCAGGGGTTGGGTCAGCCCCAGCATTTT,CASSYYQGLGQPQHF
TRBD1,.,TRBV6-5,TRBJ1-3,TGTGCCAGCAGGAACACAGGGGTCTCTGGAAACACCATATATTTT,CASRNTGVSGNTIYF
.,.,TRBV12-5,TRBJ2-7,TGTGCTAGTGGTTTGGCCCAGGAGAGCCTTACCTACGAGCAGTACTTC,CASGLAQESLTYEQYF
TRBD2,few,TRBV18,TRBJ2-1,TGTGCCAGCTCACCTAGACTAGCGGGGGGTCTGCAGCAGTTCTTC,CASSPRLAGGLQQFF
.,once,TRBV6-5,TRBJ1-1,TGTGCCAGTAGTACATTGGGCACTGAAGCTTTCTTT,CASSTLGTEAFF
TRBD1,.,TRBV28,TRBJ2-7,TGTGCCAGCAGAGACAACAGGGGGCGAGCCTACGAGCAGTACTTC,CASRDNRGRAYEQYF
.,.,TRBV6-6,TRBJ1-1,TGTGCCAGCAGTCGGACAGTTGAAGCTTTCTTT,CASSRTVEAFF
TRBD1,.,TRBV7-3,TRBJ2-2,TGTGCCAGCAGCCCACCCGGGACAGGCCCCGGGGAGCTGTTTTTT,CASSPPGTGPGELFF
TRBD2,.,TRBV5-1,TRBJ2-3,TGCGCCAGCAGAACTAGCGGGGGGGGCACAGATACGCAGTATTTT,CASRTSGGGTDTQYF
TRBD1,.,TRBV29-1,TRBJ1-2,TGCAGCGCCTCTTCGACAGGGGATGGCTACACCTTC,CSASSTGDGYTF
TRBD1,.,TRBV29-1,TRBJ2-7,TGCAGCGCCAACGGACAGGGCTTCTACGAGCAGTACTTC,CSANGQGFYEQYF
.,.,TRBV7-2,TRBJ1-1,TGTGCCAGCAGCTTAGGGTCCCACACTGAAGCTTTCTTT,CASSLGSHTEAFF
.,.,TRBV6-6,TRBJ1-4,TGTGCCAGCAGTTACGGGCTACCAACTAATGAAAAACTGTTTTTT,CASSYGLPTNEKLFF
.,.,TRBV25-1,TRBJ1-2,TGTGCCACAGCCCTTACCGGGAGCTATGGCTACACCTTC,CATALTGSYGYTF
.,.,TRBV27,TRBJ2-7,TGTGCCAGGACATGCGAGCAGTACTTC,CARTCEQYF
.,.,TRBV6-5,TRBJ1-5,TGTGCCAGCAGTAACTTCTTTCCCCCCAATCAGCCCCAGCATTTT,CASSNFFPPNQPQHF
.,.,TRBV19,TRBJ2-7,TGTGCCAGTAGACGGGACCTTACGGGAGAGCAGTACTTC,CASRRDLTGEQYF
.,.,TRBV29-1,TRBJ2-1,TGCAGCGTCAGGGTTTTGTACGATAGATACAATGAGCAGTTCTTC,CSVRVLYDRYNEQFF
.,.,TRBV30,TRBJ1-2,TGTGCCTGGAGAGAGTTATCTGGCTACACCTTC,CAWRELSGYTF
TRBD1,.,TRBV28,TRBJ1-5,TGTGCCAGCTTTGGGACAGGGAGAGGCTATAGCAATCAGCCCCAGCATTTT,CASFGTGRGYSNQPQHF
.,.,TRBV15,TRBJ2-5,TGTGCCACCAGCAGAGATACCTTAGAGACCCAGTACTTC,CATSRDTLETQYF
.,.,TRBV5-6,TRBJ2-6,TGTGCCAGCAGCTTGAACTATTTTGGGGCCAACGTCCTGACTTTC,CASSLNYFGANVLTF
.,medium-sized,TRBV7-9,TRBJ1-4,TGTGCCAGCAGCCTTAGCTCCCCCACAAGGTTAAAACTGTTTTTT,CASSLSSPTRLKLFF
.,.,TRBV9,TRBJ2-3,TGTGCCAGCAGCCCCCGCCTACTGGCAGATACGCAGTATTTT,CASSPRLLADTQYF
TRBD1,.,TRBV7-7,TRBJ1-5,TGTGCTAGCAGCCACCGGGACAGGGGGACAATTCAGCCCCAGCATTTT,CASSHRDRGTIQPQHF
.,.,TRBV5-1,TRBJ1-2,TGCGCCAGCACAAGGGACACCGTTAACTATGGCTACACCTTC,CASTRDTVNYGYTF
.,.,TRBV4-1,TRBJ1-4,TGCGCCAGCAGGTTGGAAGGGTCCTTTGAAAAACTGTTTTTT,CASRLEGSFEKLFF
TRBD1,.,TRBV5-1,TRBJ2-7,TGCGCCAGCAGCTTGGGGACAGGGAACTACGAGCAGTACTTC,CASSLGTGNYEQYF
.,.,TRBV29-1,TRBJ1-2,TGCAGCGGACATGAAAACTATGGCTACACCTTC,CSGHENYGYTF
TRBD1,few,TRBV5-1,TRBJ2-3,TGCGCCACCCGAAGGACAGGGAGCACAGATACGCAGTATTTT,CATRRTGSTDTQYF
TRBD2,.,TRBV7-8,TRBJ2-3,TGTGCCAGTACTATAGCGGGAACGCAGTATTTT,CASTIAGTQYF